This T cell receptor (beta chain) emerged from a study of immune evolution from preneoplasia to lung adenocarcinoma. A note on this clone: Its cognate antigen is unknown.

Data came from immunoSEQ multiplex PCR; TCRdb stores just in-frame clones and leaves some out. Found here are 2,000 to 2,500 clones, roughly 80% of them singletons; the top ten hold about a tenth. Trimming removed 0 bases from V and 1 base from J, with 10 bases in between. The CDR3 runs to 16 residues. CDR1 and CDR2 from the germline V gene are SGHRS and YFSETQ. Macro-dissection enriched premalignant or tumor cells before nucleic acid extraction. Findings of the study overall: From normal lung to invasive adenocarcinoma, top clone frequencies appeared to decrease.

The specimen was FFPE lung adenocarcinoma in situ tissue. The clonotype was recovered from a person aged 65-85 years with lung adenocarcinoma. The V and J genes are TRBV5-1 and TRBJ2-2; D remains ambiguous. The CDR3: CASSLVGRLNTGELFF. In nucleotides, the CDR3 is TGCGCCAGCAGCTTGGTTGGCAGACTGAACACCGGGGAGCTGTTTTTT.